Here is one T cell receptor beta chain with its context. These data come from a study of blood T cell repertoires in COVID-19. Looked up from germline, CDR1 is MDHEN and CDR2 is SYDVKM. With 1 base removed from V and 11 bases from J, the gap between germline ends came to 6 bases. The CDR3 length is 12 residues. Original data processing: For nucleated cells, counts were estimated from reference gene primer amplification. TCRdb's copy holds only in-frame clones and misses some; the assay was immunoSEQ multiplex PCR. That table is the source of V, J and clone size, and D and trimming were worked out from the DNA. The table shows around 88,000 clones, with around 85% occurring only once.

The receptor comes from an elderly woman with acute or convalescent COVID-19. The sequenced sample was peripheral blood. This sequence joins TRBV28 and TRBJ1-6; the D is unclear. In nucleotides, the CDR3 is TGTGCCAGCAGTTTATCGAGCCCACCCCTCCACTTT. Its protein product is CASSLSSPPLHF.